These 16 T cell receptor beta chains came from one sample sequenced in a study of T cells in Graves' hyperthyroidism and ophthalmopathy. Amplification targeted TCR beta CDR3 regions from RNA transcripts. In the first-round RT-PCR of the TCR CDR3, the HTBI primer set was used. Each CDR3 protein gets one entry after TCRdb re-called the multiplex PCR reads with MiXCR. The repertoire holds under 400,000 distinct CDR3 sequences, with approximately 15% as singletons. The sequencing sample was made of blood. All receptors come from a man aged 25 to 40 with Graves' hyperthyroidism.

The sample holds many counts of this clonotype. The J gene is TRBJ2-5, the V gene TRBV10-2; D tentatively fits TRBD1 or TRBD2 (5 bases each). CDR3 length: 14 amino acids. Trimming left V 4 bases short and J 3 bases short, with 12 bases between. CDR1 is WSHSY, CDR2 SAAADI, per germline. The CDR3 loop reads CASSGGRGEETQYF. The CDR3 coding sequence is TGCGCCAGCAGTGGGGGGAGAGGGGAAGAGACCCAGTACTTC.

This clonotype occurred many times. The V call is TRBV13, the J call TRBJ2-7; D is possibly TRBD1 (6 bases). CDR1 and CDR2 (germline): PRHDT, FYEKMQ (reference sequence). V was clipped by 5 bases and J by 2 bases, with 10 bases between them. The length of the CDR3 is 13 residues. The CDR3 region is CASSAYRAYEQYF. The CDR3 DNA is TGTGCCAGCAGCGCCTACAGGGCCTACGAGCAGTACTTC. The whole variable domain, filled in from reference TRBV13 and TRBJ2-7, reads AAGVIQSPRHLIKEKRETATLKCYPIPRHDTVYWYQQGPGQDPQFLISFYEKMQSDKGSIPDRFSAQQFSDYHSELNMSSLELGDSALYFCASSAYRAYEQYFGPGTRLTVT.

This clonotype was counted many times. This rearrangement joins TRBV7-8 to TRBJ1-1, with a tentative D call TRBD1 (5 bases). The CDR3 covers 14 residues. V was shortened by 1 base and J by 1 base, with 7 bases between the two germline ends. Germline lookup yields CDR1 SGHVS and CDR2 FQNEAQ. The chain's CDR3 is CASSLVRGNTEAFF. CDR3 DNA sequence: TGTGCCAGCAGCTTAGTAAGGGGGAACACTGAAGCTTTCTTT.

CDR3 in amino acids: CAISGEPSSGELFF. The CDR3 DNA reads TGTGCCATCAGTGGGGAACCTTCTTCGGGGGAGCTGTTTTTT. This sequence joins TRBV10-3 and TRBJ2-2; no firm D call. CDR1 and CDR2 from the germline V gene are ENHRY and SYGVKD. Trimming took off 4 bases at V and 8 bases at J, with 14 bases between the two ends. The CDR3 contains 14 residues.

V is TRBV10-3 and J is TRBJ1-2; 7 positions match TRBD1. The V segment lost 2 bases and the J segment 6 bases; nucleotides outside the gene matches: 6. The CDR3 spans 14 residues. The V gene's germline CDR1 is ENHRY and CDR2 SYGVKD. CDR3 in DNA: TGTGCCATCAGTGAGCCGGGACAGAGCCATGGCTACACCTTC. Its translation is CAISEPGQSHGYTF.

With respect to this clonotype: At one of its ends the junction is not consistent with the germline gene, which may arise from a read error. This chain connects TRBV5-1 to TRBJ2-3, with 13 bases fitting TRBD2. The CDR3 contains 16 residues. Germline-derived CDR1 and CDR2 are SGHRS and YFSETQ. CDR3: CASGLGLAGRGDTQYF. The CDR3 nucleotides are TGCGCCAGCGGCTTGGGACTAGCGGGGAGGGGAGATACGCAGTATTTT. The full variable domain, rest sourced from reference TRBV5-1 and TRBJ2-3, is KAGVTQTPRYLIKTRGQQVTLSCSPISGHRSVSWYQQTPGQGLQFLFEYFSETQRNKGNFPGRFSGRQFSNSRSEMNVSTLELGDSALYLCASGLGLAGRGDTQYFGPGTRLTVL.

CDR3 region: CASSSLGVAYEQYF. The CDR3, as DNA: TGTGCCAGCAGCTCCCTCGGAGTAGCCTACGAGCAGTACTTC. This sequence joins TRBV7-3 and TRBJ2-7; no clear D gene. This CDR3 spans 14 amino acids. Trimming took 4 bases from V and 2 from J, leaving 12 bases between them. Germline CDR1 and CDR2: SGHTA and FQGTGA.

This clonotype was picked up one time. V and J are TRBV7-9 and TRBJ1-4; D is unclear. The V and J ends lost 4 bases and 10 bases respectively, with 22 bases between them. Germline V gene sequence: CDR1 SEHNR, CDR2 FQNEAQ (reference sequence). This CDR3 region has 16 residues. The CDR3 spells CASSSPPGQVVGKLFF. The CDR3 nucleotides read TGTGCCAGCAGCTCCCCTCCAGGCCAGGTTGTTGGAAAACTGTTTTTT.

On this clonotype: Compared with germline, one end of the junction differs, possibly owing to a read error. V gene TRBV7-7 combines with J gene TRBJ1-6, with D possibly TRBD1 on 5 matching bases. The CDR3 spans 14 residues. Germline CDR1 is SSHAT and CDR2 is FNYEAQ (reference sequence). Written as DNA, the CDR3 is TGTGCTAGCACGCCTGGGGCCGATAATTCACCCCTCCACTTT. As protein: CASTPGADNSPLHF.

This clonotype was counted between two and nine times. The V gene is TRBV5-5, the J gene TRBJ2-2, with 7 bases matching TRBD2. The length of the CDR3 is 14 residues. Germline CDR1 reads SGHKS; CDR2 reads YYEKEE (reference sequence). Trimming removed 4 bases from V and 6 bases from J; junction bases left unmatched: 6. CDR3 DNA: TGTGCCAGCAGCCCCTGGGAGGGGTCCGGGGAGCTGTTTTTT. Its protein is CASSPWEGSGELFF.

The chain carries TRBV7-9 and TRBJ2-3; 8 bases agree with TRBD2. Germline CDR1 reads SEHNR; CDR2 reads FQNEAQ (reference sequence). With V trimmed by 6 bases and J by 3 bases, 8 bases remained unmatched. The CDR3 runs 15 residues. The CDR3 nucleotides are TGTGCCAGCAGAAAAGCGGGCGGGGGGACAGATACGCAGTATTTT. It specifies CASRKAGGGTDTQYF.

This clonotype was seen ten or more times. The chain uses TRBV10-3 and TRBJ1-1, with TRBD1 as a possible D gene (6 bases). Looked up from germline, CDR1 is ENHRY and CDR2 is SYGVKD. There are 14 residues in the CDR3. Trimming stripped 2 bases from V and 0 bases from J, with 7 bases between. The CDR3 bases are TGTGCCATCAGTGAGGGACAGATGAACACTGAAGCTTTCTTT. Translation gives CAISEGQMNTEAFF.

This clonotype came up many times. The chain employs TRBV28 and TRBJ1-6; TRBD1 is a possible D gene (5 bases). The CDR3 runs 13 residues. Germline values: CDR1 MDHEN, CDR2 SYDVKM. V lost 10 bases and J 6 bases, leaving 13 bases between the germline ends. DNA of the CDR3: TGTGCCACGAACGGGGGGGGTAATTCACCCCTCCACTTT. Its translation is CATNGGGNSPLHF.

The chain couples TRBV4-1 to TRBJ2-1, with D unresolved. CDR1 MGHRA and CDR2 YSYEKL come from the germline V gene. V was clipped by 1 base and J by 5 bases, with 9 bases between them. This CDR3 is built from 14 residues. CDR3 residues: CASSQGASDNEQFF. CDR3 coding DNA: TGCGCCAGCAGCCAAGGAGCCAGCGACAATGAGCAGTTCTTC.

The table lists this clonotype with many counts. V and J are TRBV24-1 and TRBJ2-7; 8 bases align to TRBD1. Per the germline V gene, CDR1 is KGHDR and CDR2 is SFDVKD. The CDR3 consists of 15 residues. V dropped 5 bases and J dropped 5; count of bases not matched to a gene: 10. CDR3: CATSATGQGSHEQYF. The CDR3 DNA is TGTGCCACCAGTGCCACCGGACAGGGTAGCCACGAGCAGTACTTC.

The chain couples TRBV5-6 to TRBJ2-5; the match to TRBD1 covers 8 bases. This CDR3 has 14 residues. Germline values: CDR1 SGHDT, CDR2 YYEEEE. V lost 5 bases to trimming and J lost 7 bases; unmatched junction nucleotides: 10. The CDR3 region has the DNA TGTGCCAGCAGGAGGACAGGGTTTTTTGGGACCCAGTACTTC. This gives the protein CASRRTGFFGTQYF.